This T cell receptor beta chain is from a study of T cell responses to AZD1222 COVID-19 vaccine (TCRdb year 2021). Broadly, across the study: TCR sequencing covered approximately 230 trial participants: about 210 given two doses of AZD1222 and 26 given two doses of MenACWY control vaccine. Trial participants were enrolled into age subgroups of 18-55, 56-69 and 70-plus years, which contained roughly 150, 30 and 60 TCR-sequenced participants, respectively.

The CDR3 regions of human TCRbeta chains were subjected to immunosequencing. Processing in the source paper ran as follows. Repertoire TCRs were matched against a reference library of SARS-CoV-2-specific TCRs generated with the MIRA antigen-specificity platform. Breadth meant the fraction of unique TCRs that were SARS-CoV-2-associated, whereas depth meant the fraction of total T cells that were SARS-CoV-2-associated. Using the MIRA data, each spike-specific TCR was assigned both to the spike region to which the TCR was reactive and to a CD4 or CD8 class. Log10-transformed breadth and depth values were compared by one-way ANOVA with Sidak's multiple comparisons tests. Imported from immuneACCESS, the table was reduced by TCRdb to in-frame sequences with V and J called. These copies leave out some clones; in studies compared against another copy, an unresolved V gene accounts for under half, and the cause of the remainder is not known. V, J and clone size derive from that table, while D and trimming were established from the DNA sequence. The sample has over 75,000 clones on record, around nine tenths of them singletons. Under 14% of the sample belongs to the ten largest clones.

In the case of this clone: Its antigen is not yet known. Qualities for individual bases were not recorded, and no much larger clone is one base off.

The V and J ends are trimmed by 0 bases and 5 bases, leaving 14 bases between them. The CDR3, from cysteine to phenylalanine, totals 17 residues. The only DNA kept is the CDR3, 51 bases in frame from the first base. CDR1 MGHRA and CDR2 YSYEKL were looked up in the germline V gene. The time point label corresponds to: about 28 days (+/-7) after the second vaccine dose. AZD1222 recipients with second doses at about 4 weeks or about 12 weeks were pooled, because spike-specific TCR depth and breadth did not differ between schedules. Vaccinee samples were obtained from the UK trials COV001 and COV002, which included a single-blind randomized controlled phase 2/3 trial of AZD1222 (ChAdOx1 nCoV-19) in healthy adults. For TCRbeta chain sequencing, PBMC samples were collected from trial participants at day 0 and at day 28 after the second dose. Points the paper makes about the study in general: In the small 56-69-year group, the increase in depth fell short of significance, most likely because of low power. Participants were mostly white British and included more females than males, and it was suggested by the authors that clonal diversity may have been underestimated. Epitopes outside the regions mutated in the B.1.351 and B.1.1.7 variants were reportedly recognized by nearly half of the unique spike-specific TCRs. Conclusions about previously exposed vaccinees are limited because only 5 or 6 AZD1222 recipients were SARS-CoV-2 seropositive at baseline. CD4 TCRs associated with the vaccine covered the entire spike protein, and the dominant responses were in regions 160-218 and 743-854. Because no day 14 peak-response samples were available, the repertoires could be characterized only after the peak T cell response. A significant rise in spike-specific TCR breadth and depth was observed after two AZD1222 doses relative to day 0 and relative to MenACWY recipients.

The sample in question was peripheral blood, obtained 28 days after the second AZD1222 dose. Recombination joined TRBV4-1 with TRBJ1-6; the D gene cannot be resolved reliably. The TCR originated in an adult who received the AZD1222 COVID-19 vaccine. The DNA sequence follows: TGCGCCAGCAGCCAAGATCCCCCAGAAGAGGATAATTCACCCCTCCACTTT. Its translation is CASSQDPPEEDNSPLHF.